This T cell receptor beta chain was sequenced in a study of T cell repertoires in cytomegalovirus infection. Study overall: Both recently identified HLA-C-restricted and well-studied HLA-B-restricted CMV epitopes were used in the study. Indications came from public TCR beta signatures; they pointed to CMV infection and to a matching HLA type.

This clonotype was seen a few times. Its antigen is currently unknown. V gave up 4 bases and J gave up 3 bases, with 12 bases separating them. The germline CDR1 and CDR2 sequences are DFQATT and SNEGSKA (reference sequence). The CDR3 is made up of 13 amino acids. From the reads, TCRdb called clonotypes with MiXCR, one entry per CDR3 protein. Among some 940,000 distinct CDR3 sequences listed, approximately 31% were seen once. Sequenced material: cultured CD8+ T cells from PBMCs, taken from culture after CMV antigen stimulation. This sequence was found in a human donor in good health (CMV status not recorded). Some clones in this sample may be carry-over from other donors' samples. The chain carries TRBV20-1 and TRBJ1-1; no clear D. The CDR3 sequence is CSATPSGDTEAFF. DNA for the CDR3: TGCAGTGCTACTCCAAGTGGGGACACTGAAGCTTTCTTT.